This T cell receptor (beta chain) was retrieved from a study of shared clonotypes between healthy human individuals. Study context: CD4 naive and memory got three plates each, CD8 naive two, CD8 memory one.

The CDR3 is 14 amino acids. Trimming stripped 6 bases from V and 4 bases from J, with 12 bases between. Germline V gives CDR1 MDHEN, CDR2 SYDVKM. Sorted-subset replicate PCRs used about 200 ng of genomic DNA. This amount corresponded to some 30,000 T cell genomes. Produced via immunoSEQ multiplex PCR; TCRdb's table is partial and in-frame only. The sample lists over 2 million clones, roughly 90% occurring once. The sequencing sample was made of naive CD4+ T cells from PBMCs. Subset: CD45RA+ positively selected. This rearrangement joins TRBV28 to TRBJ2-2; TRBD2 might be the D (6 bases). The receptor comes from a young man in good health. Some clones in this sample may be carry-over from other donors' samples. The CDR3 here is CASRLGLPTGELFF. CDR3 DNA sequence: TGTGCCAGCAGATTGGGACTTCCCACCGGGGAGCTGTTTTTT.